Listed here is a single TCR beta chain. Its antigen is undetermined. The CDR3 consists of 15 residues. CDR1 and CDR2 (germline): MNHEY, SVGAGI. Trimming stripped 5 bases from V and 3 bases from J, with 13 bases between. The sample comes from a study of cytomegalovirus exposure and HLA in healthy donors. The study, taken as a whole, reports: In a later analysis, a missense DCLRE1C variant was linked to TCR beta V- and J-gene trimming. It was only CMV serostatus that was available as immune exposure information.

The PCR used 60 Vbeta and 13 Jbeta primers. Libraries were prepared by immunoSEQ multiplex PCR; TCRdb keeps only in-frame clonotypes and omits some of them. The sample lists 150,000 or so clones; roughly 80% were seen once. This chain joins TRBV6-5 and TRBJ1-4; D gene uncertain. The sequencing sample was made of PBMCs. This sequence originates from a middle-aged woman in good health and CMV-seronegative. The CDR3 DNA reads as TGTGCCAGCAGTGGGAGGGAGCGGGCTAATGAAAAACTGTTTTTT. Residues: CASSGRERANEKLFF.